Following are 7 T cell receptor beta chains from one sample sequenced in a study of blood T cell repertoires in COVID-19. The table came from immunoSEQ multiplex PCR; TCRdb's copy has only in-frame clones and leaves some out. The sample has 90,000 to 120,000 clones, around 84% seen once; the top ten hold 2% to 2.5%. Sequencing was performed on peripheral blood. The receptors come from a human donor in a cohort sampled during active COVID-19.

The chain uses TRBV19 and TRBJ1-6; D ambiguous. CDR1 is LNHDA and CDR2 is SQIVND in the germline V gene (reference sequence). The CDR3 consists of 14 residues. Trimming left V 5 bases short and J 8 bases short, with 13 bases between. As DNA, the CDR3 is TGTGCCAGTAGTGCCGACACTCAATATTCACCCCTCCACTTT. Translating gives CASSADTQYSPLHF.

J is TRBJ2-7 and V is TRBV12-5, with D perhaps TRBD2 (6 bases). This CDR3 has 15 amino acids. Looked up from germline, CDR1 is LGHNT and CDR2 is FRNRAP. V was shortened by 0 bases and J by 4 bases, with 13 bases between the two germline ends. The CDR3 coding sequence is TGTGCTAGTGGTTTGGTTCATGGGGGGAGATACGAGCAGTACTTC. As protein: CASGLVHGGRYEQYF.

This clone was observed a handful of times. CDR3 sequence reads: CASTGQKLFF. Written as DNA, the CDR3 is TGCGCCAGCACAGGGCAAAAACTGTTTTTT. The V gene is TRBV10-1, the J gene TRBJ1-4; TRBD1 might be the D (5 bases). Trimming removed 7 bases from V and 9 bases from J, with 6 bases in between. Germline V gene sequence: CDR1 WNHNN, CDR2 SYGVQD (reference sequence). CDR3 length: 10 amino acids.

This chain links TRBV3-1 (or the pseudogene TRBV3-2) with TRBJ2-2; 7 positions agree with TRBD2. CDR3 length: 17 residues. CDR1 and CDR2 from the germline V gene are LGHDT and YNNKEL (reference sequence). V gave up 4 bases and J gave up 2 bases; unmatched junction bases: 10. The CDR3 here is CASSRPLSGTNTGELFF. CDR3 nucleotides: TGTGCCAGCAGCCGGCCTTTAAGCGGGACCAACACCGGGGAGCTGTTTTTT.

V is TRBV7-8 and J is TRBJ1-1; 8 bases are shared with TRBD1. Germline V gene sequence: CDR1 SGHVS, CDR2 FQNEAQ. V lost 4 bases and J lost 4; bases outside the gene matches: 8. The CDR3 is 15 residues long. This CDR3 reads CASSSDRAGGTEAFF. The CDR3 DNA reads TGTGCCAGCAGCTCGGACAGGGCAGGGGGCACTGAAGCTTTCTTT.

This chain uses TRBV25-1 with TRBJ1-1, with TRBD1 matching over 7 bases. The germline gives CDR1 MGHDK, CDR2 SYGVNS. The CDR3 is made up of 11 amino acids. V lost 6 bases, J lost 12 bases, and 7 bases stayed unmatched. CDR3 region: CASSLGTVTFF. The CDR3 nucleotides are TGTGCCAGCAGCCTCGGGACAGTTACTTTCTTT.

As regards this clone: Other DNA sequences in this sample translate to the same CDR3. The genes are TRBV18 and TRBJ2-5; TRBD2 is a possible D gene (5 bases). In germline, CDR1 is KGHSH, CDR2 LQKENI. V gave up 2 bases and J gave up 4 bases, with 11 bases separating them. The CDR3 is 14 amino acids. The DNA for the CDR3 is TGTGCCAGCTCACCATCGGCGGGTGGAGAGACCCAGTACTTC. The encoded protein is CASSPSAGGETQYF.